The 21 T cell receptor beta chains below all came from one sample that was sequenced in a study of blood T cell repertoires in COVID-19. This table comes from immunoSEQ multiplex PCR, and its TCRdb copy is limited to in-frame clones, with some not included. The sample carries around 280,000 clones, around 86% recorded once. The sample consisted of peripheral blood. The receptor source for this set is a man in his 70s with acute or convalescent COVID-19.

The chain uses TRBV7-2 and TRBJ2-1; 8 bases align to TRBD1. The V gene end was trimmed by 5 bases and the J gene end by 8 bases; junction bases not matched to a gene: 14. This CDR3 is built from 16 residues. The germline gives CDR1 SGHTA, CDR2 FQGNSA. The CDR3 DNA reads TGTGCCAGCAGCACCCGGGGCAGGGGGCGCTGGGATGAGCAGTTCTTC. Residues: CASSTRGRGRWDEQFF.

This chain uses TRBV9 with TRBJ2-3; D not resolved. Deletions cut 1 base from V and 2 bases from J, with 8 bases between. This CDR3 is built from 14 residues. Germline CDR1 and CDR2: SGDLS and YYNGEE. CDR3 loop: CASSVNYATDTQYF. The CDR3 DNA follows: TGTGCCAGCAGCGTAAACTACGCCACAGATACGCAGTATTTT.

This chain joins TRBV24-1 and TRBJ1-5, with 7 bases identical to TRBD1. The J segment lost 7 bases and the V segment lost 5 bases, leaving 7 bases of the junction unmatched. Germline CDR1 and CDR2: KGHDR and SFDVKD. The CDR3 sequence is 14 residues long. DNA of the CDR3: TGTGCCACCAGTGGGGGACAGCCGGACCAGCCCCAGCATTTT. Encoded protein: CATSGGQPDQPQHF.

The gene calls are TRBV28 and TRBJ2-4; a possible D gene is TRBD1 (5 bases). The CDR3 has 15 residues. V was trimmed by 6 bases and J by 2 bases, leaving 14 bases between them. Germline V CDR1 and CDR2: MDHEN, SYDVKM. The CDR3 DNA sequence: TGTGCCAGCAGGGGGATGGGGCAGACCAAAAACATTCAGTACTTC. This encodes CASRGMGQTKNIQYF.

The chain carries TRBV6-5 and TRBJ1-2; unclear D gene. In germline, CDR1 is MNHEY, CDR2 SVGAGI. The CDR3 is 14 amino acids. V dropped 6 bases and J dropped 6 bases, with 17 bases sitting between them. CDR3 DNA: TGTGCCAGCAGCAAAGGGCTTTCCGGGAATGGCTACACCTTC. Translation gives CASSKGLSGNGYTF.

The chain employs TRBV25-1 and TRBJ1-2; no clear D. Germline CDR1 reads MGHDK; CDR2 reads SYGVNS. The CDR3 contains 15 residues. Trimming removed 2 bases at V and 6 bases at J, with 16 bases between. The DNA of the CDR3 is TGTGCCAGCAGTGAAAGCGGCGGAAAGAACGATGGCTACACCTTC. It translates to CASSESGGKNDGYTF.

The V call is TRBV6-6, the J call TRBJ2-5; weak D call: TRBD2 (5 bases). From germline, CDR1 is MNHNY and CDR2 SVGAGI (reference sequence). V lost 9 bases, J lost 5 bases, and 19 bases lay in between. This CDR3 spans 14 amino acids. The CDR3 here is CASSRRTAKETQYF. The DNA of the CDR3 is TGTGCCAGTTCCCGTCGGACTGCCAAGGAGACCCAGTACTTC.

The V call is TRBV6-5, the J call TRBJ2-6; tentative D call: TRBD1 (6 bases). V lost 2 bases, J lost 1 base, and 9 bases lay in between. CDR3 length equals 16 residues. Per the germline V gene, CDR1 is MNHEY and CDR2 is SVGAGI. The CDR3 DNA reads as TGTGCCAGCAGTTACCTACAGGGTTCTGGGGCCAACGTCCTGACTTTC. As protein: CASSYLQGSGANVLTF.

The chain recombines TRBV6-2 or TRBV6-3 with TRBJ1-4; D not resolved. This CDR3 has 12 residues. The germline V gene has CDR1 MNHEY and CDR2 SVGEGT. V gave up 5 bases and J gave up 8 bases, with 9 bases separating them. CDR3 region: CASSIIGEKLFF. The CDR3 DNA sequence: TGTGCCAGCAGTATCATCGGGGAAAAACTGTTTTTT.

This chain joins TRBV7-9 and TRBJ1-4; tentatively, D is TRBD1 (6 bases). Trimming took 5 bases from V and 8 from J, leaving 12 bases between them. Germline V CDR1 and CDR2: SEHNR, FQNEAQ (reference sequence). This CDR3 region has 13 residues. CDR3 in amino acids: CASSPGAREKLFF. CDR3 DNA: TGTGCCAGCAGCCCAGGGGCACGGGAAAAACTGTTTTTT.

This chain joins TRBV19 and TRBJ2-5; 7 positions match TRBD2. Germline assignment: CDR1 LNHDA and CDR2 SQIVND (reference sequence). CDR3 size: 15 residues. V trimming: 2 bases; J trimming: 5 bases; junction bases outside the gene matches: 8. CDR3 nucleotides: TGTGCCAGTAGTATATCCCGGACTAGGACGGAGACCCAGTACTTC. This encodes CASSISRTRTETQYF.

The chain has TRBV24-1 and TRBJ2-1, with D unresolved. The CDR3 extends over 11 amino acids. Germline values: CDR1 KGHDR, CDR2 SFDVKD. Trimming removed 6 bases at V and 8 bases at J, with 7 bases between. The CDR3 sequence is CATSLNDEQFF. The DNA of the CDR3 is TGTGCCACCAGTTTAAATGATGAGCAGTTCTTC.

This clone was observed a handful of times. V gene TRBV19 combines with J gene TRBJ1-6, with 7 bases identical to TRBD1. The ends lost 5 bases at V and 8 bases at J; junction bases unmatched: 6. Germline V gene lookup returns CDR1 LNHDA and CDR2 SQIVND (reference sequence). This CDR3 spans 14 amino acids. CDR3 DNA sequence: TGTGCCAGTAGTGAACAGGGGAAATATTCACCCCTCCACTTT. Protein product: CASSEQGKYSPLHF.

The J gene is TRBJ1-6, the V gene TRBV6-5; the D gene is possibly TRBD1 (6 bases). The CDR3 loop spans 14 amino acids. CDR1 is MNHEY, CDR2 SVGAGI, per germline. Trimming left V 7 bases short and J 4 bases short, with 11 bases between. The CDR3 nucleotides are TGTGCCAGCAACACAGGGACGTATAATTCACCCCTCCACTTT. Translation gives CASNTGTYNSPLHF.

CDR3 sequence: CASSYSRGRDYEQYF. CDR3 bases: TGTGCCAGCAGTTACTCGCGAGGGAGGGACTACGAGCAGTACTTC. The V and J genes are TRBV6-5 and TRBJ2-7, with 7 bases aligning to TRBD2. This CDR3 has 15 residues. Trimming cost V 0 bases and J 3 bases; bases outside gene matches: 5. CDR1 is MNHEY and CDR2 is SVGAGI in the germline V gene.

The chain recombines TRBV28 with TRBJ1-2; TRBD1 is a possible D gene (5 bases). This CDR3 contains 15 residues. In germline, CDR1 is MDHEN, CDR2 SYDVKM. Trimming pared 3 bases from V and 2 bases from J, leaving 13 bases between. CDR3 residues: CASSFIPRANYGYTF. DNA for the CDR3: TGTGCCAGCAGTTTTATCCCCAGGGCCAACTATGGCTACACCTTC.

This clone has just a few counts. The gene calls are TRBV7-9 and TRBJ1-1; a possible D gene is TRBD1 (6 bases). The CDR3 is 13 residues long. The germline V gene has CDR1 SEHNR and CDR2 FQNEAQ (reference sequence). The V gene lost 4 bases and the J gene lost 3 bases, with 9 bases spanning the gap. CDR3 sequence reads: CASSSQGDTEAFF. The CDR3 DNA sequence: TGTGCCAGCAGCTCACAGGGAGACACTGAAGCTTTCTTT.

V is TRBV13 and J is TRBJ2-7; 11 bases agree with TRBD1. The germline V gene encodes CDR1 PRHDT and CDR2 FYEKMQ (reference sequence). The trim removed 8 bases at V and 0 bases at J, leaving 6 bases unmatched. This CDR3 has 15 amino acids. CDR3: CASQTGTGGSYEQYF. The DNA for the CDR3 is TGTGCCAGCCAGACCGGGACAGGGGGCTCCTACGAGCAGTACTTC.

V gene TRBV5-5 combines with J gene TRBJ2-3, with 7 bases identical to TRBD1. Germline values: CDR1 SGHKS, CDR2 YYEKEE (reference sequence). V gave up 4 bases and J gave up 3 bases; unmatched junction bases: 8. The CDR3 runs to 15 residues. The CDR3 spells CASSPRQGSTDTQYF. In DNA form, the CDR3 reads TGTGCCAGCAGCCCAAGACAGGGTTCTACAGATACGCAGTATTTT.

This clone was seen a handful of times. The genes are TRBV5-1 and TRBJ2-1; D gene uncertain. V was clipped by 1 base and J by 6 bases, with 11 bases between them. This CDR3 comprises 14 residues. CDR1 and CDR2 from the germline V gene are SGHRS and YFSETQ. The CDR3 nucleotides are TGCGCCAGCAGCTTGACAGAAATTCTCAATGAGCAGTTCTTC. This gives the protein CASSLTEILNEQFF.

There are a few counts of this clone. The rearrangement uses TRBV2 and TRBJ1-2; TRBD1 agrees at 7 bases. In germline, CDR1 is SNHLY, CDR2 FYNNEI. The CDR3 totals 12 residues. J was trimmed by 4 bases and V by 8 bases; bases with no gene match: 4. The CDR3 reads CASYRGSYGYTF. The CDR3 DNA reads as TGTGCCAGCTACAGGGGTAGCTATGGCTACACCTTC.